The 19 T cell receptor beta chains below were found in one sample sequenced in a study of control samples from healthy donors and cancer patients. The table came from immunoSEQ multiplex PCR; TCRdb's copy has only in-frame clones and leaves some out. The sample has roughly 200,000 clones; the top ten hold about 2.2%. Material for sequencing was blood. These receptors originate from a woman in her 30s in good health.

The V and J genes are TRBV7-2 and TRBJ2-7, with no clear D. The CDR3 runs 14 residues. Germline CDR1 and CDR2: SGHTA and FQGNSA. Trimming cost V 0 bases and J 1 base, with 7 bases left between them. The CDR3 loop reads CASSLAFQSYEQYF. CDR3 in DNA: TGTGCCAGCAGCTTAGCGTTTCAATCCTACGAGCAGTACTTC.

The chain uses TRBV7-9 and TRBJ1-1; 9 positions match TRBD1. Germline CDR1 and CDR2: SEHNR and FQNEAQ (reference sequence). Trimming at V came to 6 bases and at J to 3 bases, leaving 8 bases not matched to a gene. This CDR3 region has 15 residues. The CDR3 bases are TGTGCCAGCAGGTCGACAGGGGGAAGGGACACTGAAGCTTTCTTT. This gives the protein CASRSTGGRDTEAFF.

The V and J genes are TRBV7-2 and TRBJ2-5, with TRBD2 as a possible D gene (7 bases). V gave up 4 bases and J gave up 5 bases, with 20 bases separating them. The CDR3 loop spans 16 amino acids. Germline V gene lookup returns CDR1 SGHTA and CDR2 FQGNSA. The CDR3 is CASSSKGGGLRETQYF. The CDR3 DNA reads TGTGCCAGCAGCTCCAAGGGGGGGGGTCTACGGGAGACCCAGTACTTC. Together with reference TRBV7-2 and TRBJ2-5, the CDR3 gives the full variable domain: GAGVSQSPSNKVTEKGKDVELRCDPISGHTALYWYRQSLGQGLEFLIYFQGNSAPDKSGLPSDRFSAERTGGSVSTLTIQRTQQEDSAVYLCASSSKGGGLRETQYFGPGTRLLVL.

This rearrangement joins TRBV6-2 or TRBV6-3 to TRBJ2-1; 7 bases align to TRBD2. Germline V gene data show CDR1 as MNHEY and CDR2 as SVGEGT. The CDR3 loop spans 14 amino acids. V lost 2 bases to trimming and J lost 9 bases; unmatched junction nucleotides: 7. The CDR3 nucleotides read TGTGCCAGCAGTTACAGCGCGGGGGTGGGTGAGCAGTTCTTC. This encodes CASSYSAGVGEQFF.

The CDR3 loop is CASSLRPRGENEKLFF. CDR3 DNA sequence: TGTGCCAGCAGTTTACGACCCCGGGGAGAGAATGAAAAACTGTTTTTT. This chain connects TRBV28 to TRBJ1-4, with D hard to call. Trimming took 2 bases from V and 5 from J, leaving 15 bases between them. CDR1 and CDR2 from the germline V gene are MDHEN and SYDVKM. The CDR3 is 16 amino acids.

The chain uses TRBV2 and TRBJ1-6; D is uncertain. CDR3 length equals 15 residues. The V and J ends lost 8 bases and 8 bases respectively, with 19 bases between them. The V gene's germline CDR1 is SNHLY and CDR2 FYNNEI. The chain's CDR3 is CASRPSGQRDSPLHF. The CDR3 nucleotides read TGTGCCAGCCGCCCGTCAGGCCAGCGTGATTCACCCCTCCACTTT.

V and J are TRBV5-1 and TRBJ2-3; TRBD2 aligns across 9 bases. There are 18 residues in the CDR3. The germline CDR1 and CDR2 sequences are SGHRS and YFSETQ. The V segment lost 0 bases and the J segment 0 bases; nucleotides outside the gene matches: 8. The CDR3 sequence is CASSLELAGSFSTDTQYF. In DNA, the CDR3 is TGCGCCAGCAGCTTGGAGCTAGCGGGGTCATTCAGCACAGATACGCAGTATTTT.

The chain carries TRBV12-3 or TRBV12-4 and TRBJ1-1; TRBD1 aligns across 10 bases. Trimming removed 6 bases from V and 4 bases from J; junction bases left unmatched: 2. The CDR3 has 13 residues. The chain's CDR3 is CASRDRGSTEAFF. The CDR3 DNA reads as TGTGCCAGCAGGGACAGGGGGAGCACTGAAGCTTTCTTT.

V usage is TRBV5-1 and J usage is TRBJ2-3; D is unresolved. The CDR3 runs to 12 residues. The ends were cut back, 4 bases at V and 3 bases at J, with 6 bases in the middle. Germline values: CDR1 SGHRS, CDR2 YFSETQ. In DNA form, the CDR3 reads TGCGCCAGCAGCATATATACAGATACGCAGTATTTT. Its protein product is CASSIYTDTQYF.

The chain couples TRBV5-6 to TRBJ2-3, with D maybe TRBD2 (5 bases). The germline V gene encodes CDR1 SGHDT and CDR2 YYEEEE. V lost 3 bases and J lost 0, with 14 bases in between. The CDR3 is 16 amino acids. The CDR3 sequence: CASSWVEVTSTDTQYF. CDR3 bases: TGTGCCAGCAGCTGGGTGGAGGTTACTAGCACAGATACGCAGTATTTT.

The chain carries TRBV2 and TRBJ1-2; D possibly corresponds to TRBD1 (6 bases). CDR3 size: 13 residues. V was shortened by 5 bases and J by 6 bases, with 13 bases between the two germline ends. The germline gives CDR1 SNHLY, CDR2 FYNNEI. Written as DNA, the CDR3 is TGTGCCAGCAGTCGAACAGGGAGCCATGGCTACACCTTC. Translation gives CASSRTGSHGYTF.

The chain recombines TRBV5-1 with TRBJ2-1; weak D call: TRBD2 (7 bases). This CDR3 comprises 14 residues. CDR1 and CDR2 (germline): SGHRS, YFSETQ. V dropped 4 bases and J dropped 10 bases, with 18 bases sitting between them. CDR3 sequence reads: CASSQIGGPGEQFF. CDR3 DNA: TGCGCCAGCAGCCAGATCGGGGGGCCTGGAGAGCAGTTCTTC.

This chain uses TRBV19 with TRBJ1-4, with 7 nucleotides matching TRBD1. Germline CDR1 is LNHDA and CDR2 is SQIVND (reference sequence). The V gene end was trimmed by 7 bases and the J gene end by 3 bases; junction bases not matched to a gene: 2. The CDR3 is 13 residues long. CDR3 loop: CASIGTANEKLFF. In DNA, the CDR3 is TGTGCCAGTATCGGGACAGCTAATGAAAAACTGTTTTTT.

The V call is TRBV4-1, the J call TRBJ2-7, with 10 positions matching TRBD1. The ends lost 2 bases at V and 6 bases at J; junction bases unmatched: 4. The CDR3 extends over 14 amino acids. CDR1 and CDR2 (germline): MGHRA, YSYEKL. The CDR3 loop is CASSQPGQGPEQYF. CDR3 coding DNA: TGCGCCAGCAGCCAACCGGGACAGGGGCCCGAGCAGTACTTC.

This chain links TRBV2 with TRBJ1-6, with D possibly being TRBD1 (6 bases). Trimming removed 1 base from V and 7 bases from J, with 17 bases in between. Germline-derived CDR1 and CDR2 are SNHLY and FYNNEI. The CDR3 runs to 17 residues. Here the CDR3 reads CASSEVSPGAGNSPLHF. In DNA form, the CDR3 reads TGTGCCAGCAGTGAAGTCTCTCCGGGGGCGGGAAATTCACCCCTCCACTTT.

The chain joins TRBV5-4 to TRBJ2-7; 8 bases align to TRBD1. The germline V gene has CDR1 SGHNT and CDR2 YYREEE (reference sequence). The CDR3 is 15 residues long. J lost 1 base, V lost 0 bases, and 3 bases had no gene match. CDR3 coding DNA: TGTGCCAGCAGCTTGGAACAGGGGGTATCCTACGAGCAGTACTTC. This translates into CASSLEQGVSYEQYF.

CDR3 nucleotides: TGTGCCAGCGGGGGACAGGGGAATCAGCCCCAGCATTTT. Translated: CASGGQGNQPQHF. The J gene is TRBJ1-5, the V gene TRBV27; 10 bases align to TRBD1. Trimming took 8 bases from V and 4 from J; bases not matched to a gene: 2. The germline gives CDR1 MNHEY, CDR2 SMNVEV (reference sequence). The CDR3 length is 13 residues.

The V call is TRBV4-1, the J call TRBJ1-2; D is uncertain. Germline CDR1 MGHRA, CDR2 YSYEKL. V was pared by 3 bases and J by 2 bases, with 10 bases between. This CDR3 comprises 14 residues. This chain's CDR3 is CASSQILQNYGYTF. Written as DNA, the CDR3 is TGCGCCAGCAGCCAGATATTACAGAACTATGGCTACACCTTC.

The rearrangement uses TRBV25-1 and TRBJ1-6; D may be TRBD1 (5 bases). The germline V gene encodes CDR1 MGHDK and CDR2 SYGVNS. This CDR3 spans 13 amino acids. V was clipped by 4 bases and J by 10 bases, with 11 bases between them. The CDR3 region has the DNA TGTGCCAGCAGTGCGCCAGGGAAGTCACCCCTCCACTTT. It encodes CASSAPGKSPLHF.